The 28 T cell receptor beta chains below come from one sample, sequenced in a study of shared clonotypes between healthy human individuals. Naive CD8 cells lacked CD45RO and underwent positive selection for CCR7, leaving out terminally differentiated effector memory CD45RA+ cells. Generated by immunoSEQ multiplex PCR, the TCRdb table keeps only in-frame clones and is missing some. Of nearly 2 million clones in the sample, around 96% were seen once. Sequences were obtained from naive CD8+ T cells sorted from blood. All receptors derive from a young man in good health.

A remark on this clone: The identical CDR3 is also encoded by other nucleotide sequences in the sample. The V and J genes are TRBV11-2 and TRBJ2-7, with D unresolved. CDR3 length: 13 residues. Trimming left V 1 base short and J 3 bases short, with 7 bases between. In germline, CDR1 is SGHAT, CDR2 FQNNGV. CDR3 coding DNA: TGTGCCAGCAGCTTAGTCCCCAGCTACGAGCAGTACTTC. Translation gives CASSLVPSYEQYF.

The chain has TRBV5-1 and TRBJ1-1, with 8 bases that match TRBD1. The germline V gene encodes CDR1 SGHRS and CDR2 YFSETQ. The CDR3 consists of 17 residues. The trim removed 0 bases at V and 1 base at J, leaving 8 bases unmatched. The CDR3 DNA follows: TGCGCCAGCAGCTTGGGACAGGGGTTAGAAGAGAACACTGAAGCTTTCTTT. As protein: CASSLGQGLEENTEAFF.

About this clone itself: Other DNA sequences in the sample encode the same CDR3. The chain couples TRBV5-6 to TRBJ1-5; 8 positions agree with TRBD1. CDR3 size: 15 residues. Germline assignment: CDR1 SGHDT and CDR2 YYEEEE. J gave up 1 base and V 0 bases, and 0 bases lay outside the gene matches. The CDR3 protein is CASSLGQGSNQPQHF. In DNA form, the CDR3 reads TGTGCCAGCAGCTTGGGACAGGGGAGCAATCAGCCCCAGCATTTT.

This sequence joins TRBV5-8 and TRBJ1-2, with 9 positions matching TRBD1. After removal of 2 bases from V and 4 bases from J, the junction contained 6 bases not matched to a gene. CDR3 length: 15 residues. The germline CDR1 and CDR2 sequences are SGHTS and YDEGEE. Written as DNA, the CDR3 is TGTGCCAGCAGCTTAGACAGGGGGATCCGCTATGGCTACACCTTC. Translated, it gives CASSLDRGIRYGYTF.

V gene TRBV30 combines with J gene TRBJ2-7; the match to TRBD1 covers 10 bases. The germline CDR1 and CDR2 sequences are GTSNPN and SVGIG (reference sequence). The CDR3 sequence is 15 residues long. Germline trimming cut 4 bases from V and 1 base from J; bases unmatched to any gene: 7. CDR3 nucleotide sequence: TGTGCCTGGACCTCGGACAGGGGGTTGTCCTACGAGCAGTACTTC. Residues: CAWTSDRGLSYEQYF.

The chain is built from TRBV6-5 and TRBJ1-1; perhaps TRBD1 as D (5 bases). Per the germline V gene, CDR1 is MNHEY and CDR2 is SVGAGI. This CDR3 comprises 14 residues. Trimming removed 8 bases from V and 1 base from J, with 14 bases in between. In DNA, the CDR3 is TGTGCCAGCGCCCTCGGACATGGGAACACTGAAGCTTTCTTT. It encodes CASALGHGNTEAFF.

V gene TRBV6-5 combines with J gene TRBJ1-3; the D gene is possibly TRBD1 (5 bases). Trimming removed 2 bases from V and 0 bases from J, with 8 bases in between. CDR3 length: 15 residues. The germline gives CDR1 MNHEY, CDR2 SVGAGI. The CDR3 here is CASSYDSFSGNTIYF. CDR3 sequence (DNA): TGTGCCAGCAGTTACGACAGTTTCTCTGGAAACACCATATATTTT.

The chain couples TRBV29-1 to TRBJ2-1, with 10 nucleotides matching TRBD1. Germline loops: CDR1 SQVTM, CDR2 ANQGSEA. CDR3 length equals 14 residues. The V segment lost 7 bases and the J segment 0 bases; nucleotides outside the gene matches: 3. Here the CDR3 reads CSARTGGSYNEQFF. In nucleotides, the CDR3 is TGCAGCGCAAGGACAGGGGGCTCCTACAATGAGCAGTTCTTC.

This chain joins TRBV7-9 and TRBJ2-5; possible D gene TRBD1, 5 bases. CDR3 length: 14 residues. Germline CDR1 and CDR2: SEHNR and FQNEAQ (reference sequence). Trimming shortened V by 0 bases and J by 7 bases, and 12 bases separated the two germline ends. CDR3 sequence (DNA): TGTGCCAGCAGCTTAGCGACAGATCCCCGGACCCAGTACTTC. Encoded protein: CASSLATDPRTQYF. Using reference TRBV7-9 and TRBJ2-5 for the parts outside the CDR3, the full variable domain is DTGVSQNPRHKITKRGQNVTFRCDPISEHNRLYWYRQTLGQGPEFLTYFQNEAQLEKSRLLSDRFSAERPKGSFSTLEIQRTEQGDSAMYLCASSLATDPRTQYFGPGTRLLVL.

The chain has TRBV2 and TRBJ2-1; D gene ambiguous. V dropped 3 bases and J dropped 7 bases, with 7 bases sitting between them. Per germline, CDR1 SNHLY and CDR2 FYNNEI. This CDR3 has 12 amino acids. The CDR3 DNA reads TGTGCCAGCAGTGAGTCCCCTAATGAGCAGTTCTTC. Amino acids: CASSESPNEQFF.

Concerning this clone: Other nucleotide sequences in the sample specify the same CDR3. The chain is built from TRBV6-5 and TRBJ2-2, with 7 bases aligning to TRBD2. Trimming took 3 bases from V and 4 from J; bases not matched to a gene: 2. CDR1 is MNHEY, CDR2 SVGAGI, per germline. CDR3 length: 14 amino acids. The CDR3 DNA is TGTGCCAGCAGTTATGGGGGGGGCACCGGGGAGCTGTTTTTT. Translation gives CASSYGGGTGELFF.

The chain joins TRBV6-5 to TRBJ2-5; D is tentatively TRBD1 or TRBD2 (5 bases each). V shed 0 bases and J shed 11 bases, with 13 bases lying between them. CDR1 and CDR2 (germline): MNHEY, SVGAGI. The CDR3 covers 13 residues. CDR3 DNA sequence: TGTGCCAGCAGTTACTCGTTGGTGGGGGATCAGTACTTC. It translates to CASSYSLVGDQYF.

The CDR3: CASSLASGYTF. The CDR3 nucleotides are TGTGCCAGCAGCTTGGCTTCTGGCTACACCTTC. The V gene is TRBV7-9, the J gene TRBJ1-2; no reliable D call. The CDR3 has 11 residues. Germline CDR1 SEHNR, CDR2 FQNEAQ (reference sequence). With 3 bases removed from V and 7 bases from J, the gap between germline ends came to 6 bases.

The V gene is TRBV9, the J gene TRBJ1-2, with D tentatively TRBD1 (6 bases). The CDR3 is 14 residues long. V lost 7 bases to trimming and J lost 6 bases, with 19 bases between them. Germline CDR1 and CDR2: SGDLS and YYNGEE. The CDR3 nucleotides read TGTGCCAGCCAACCGGGACACACTGCAAATGGCTACACCTTC. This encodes CASQPGHTANGYTF.

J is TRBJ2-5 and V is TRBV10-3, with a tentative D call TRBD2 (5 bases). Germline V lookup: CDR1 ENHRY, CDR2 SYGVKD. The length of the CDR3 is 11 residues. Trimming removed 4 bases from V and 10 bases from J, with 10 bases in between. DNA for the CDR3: TGTGCCATCAGTGTCGGGGTCGACCAGTACTTC. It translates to CAISVGVDQYF.

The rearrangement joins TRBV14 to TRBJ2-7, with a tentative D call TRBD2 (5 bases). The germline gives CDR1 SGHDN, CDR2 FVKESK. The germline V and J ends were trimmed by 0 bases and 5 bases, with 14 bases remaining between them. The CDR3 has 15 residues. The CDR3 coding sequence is TGTGCCAGCAGCCAAGACTCGTCTAGCTGGAACGAGCAGTACTTC. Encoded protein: CASSQDSSSWNEQYF.

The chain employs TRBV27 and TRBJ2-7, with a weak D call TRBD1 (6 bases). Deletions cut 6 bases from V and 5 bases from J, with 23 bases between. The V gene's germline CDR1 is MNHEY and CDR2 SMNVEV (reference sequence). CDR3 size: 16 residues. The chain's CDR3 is CASSLLVGTGHHEQYF. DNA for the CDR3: TGTGCCAGCAGCCTGCTGGTTGGCACAGGGCATCACGAGCAGTACTTC.

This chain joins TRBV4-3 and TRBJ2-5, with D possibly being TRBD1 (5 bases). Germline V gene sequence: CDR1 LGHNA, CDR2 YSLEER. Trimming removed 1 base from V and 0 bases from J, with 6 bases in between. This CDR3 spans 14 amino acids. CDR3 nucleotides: TGCGCCAGCAGCCAAGGACAGTACCAAGAGACCCAGTACTTC. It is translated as CASSQGQYQETQYF.

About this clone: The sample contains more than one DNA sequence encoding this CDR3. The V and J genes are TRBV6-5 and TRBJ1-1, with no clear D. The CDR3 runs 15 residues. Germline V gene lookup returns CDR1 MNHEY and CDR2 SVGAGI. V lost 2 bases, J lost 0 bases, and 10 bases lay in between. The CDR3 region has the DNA TGTGCCAGCAGTTACAGGGAGGGTATGAACACTGAAGCTTTCTTT. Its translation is CASSYREGMNTEAFF.

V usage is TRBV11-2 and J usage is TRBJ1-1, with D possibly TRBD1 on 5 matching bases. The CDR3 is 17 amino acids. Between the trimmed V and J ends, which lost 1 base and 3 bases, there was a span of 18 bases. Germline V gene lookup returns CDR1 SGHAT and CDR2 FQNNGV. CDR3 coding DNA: TGTGCCAGCAGCTTAGGCAGGGTAGCGCTATTTGACACTGAAGCTTTCTTT. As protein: CASSLGRVALFDTEAFF.

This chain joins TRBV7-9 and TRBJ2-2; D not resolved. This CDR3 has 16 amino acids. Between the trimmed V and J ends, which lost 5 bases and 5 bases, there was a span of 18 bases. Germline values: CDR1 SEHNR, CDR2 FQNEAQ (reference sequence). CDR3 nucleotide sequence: TGTGCCAGCAGCCCAACGGGCGGCCCGGAGACCGGGGAGCTGTTTTTT. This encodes CASSPTGGPETGELFF.

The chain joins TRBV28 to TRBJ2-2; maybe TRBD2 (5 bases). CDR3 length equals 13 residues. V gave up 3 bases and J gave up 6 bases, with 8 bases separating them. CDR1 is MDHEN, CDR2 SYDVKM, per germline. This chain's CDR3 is CASSFPGSGELFF. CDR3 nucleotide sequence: TGTGCCAGCAGTTTCCCGGGATCCGGGGAGCTGTTTTTT.

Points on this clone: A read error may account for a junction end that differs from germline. This chain's CDR3 is CASSPGTVPSNEQYF. The CDR3 bases are TGTGCCAGCAGCCCAGGGACAGTTCCCTCCAACGAGCAGTACTTC. This rearrangement joins TRBV27 to TRBJ2-7; TRBD1 agrees at 7 bases. This CDR3 region has 15 residues. Germline V gene lookup returns CDR1 MNHEY and CDR2 SMNVEV (reference sequence).

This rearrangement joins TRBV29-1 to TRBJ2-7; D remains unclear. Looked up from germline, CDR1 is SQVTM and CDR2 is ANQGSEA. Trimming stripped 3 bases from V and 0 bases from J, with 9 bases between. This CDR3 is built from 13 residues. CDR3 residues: CSVESQLSYEQYF. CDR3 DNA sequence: TGCAGCGTTGAGAGCCAGCTCTCCTACGAGCAGTACTTC.

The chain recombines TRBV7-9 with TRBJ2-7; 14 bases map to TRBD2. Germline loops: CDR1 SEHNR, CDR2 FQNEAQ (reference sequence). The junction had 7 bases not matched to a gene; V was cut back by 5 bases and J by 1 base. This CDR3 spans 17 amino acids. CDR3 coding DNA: TGTGCCAGCAGCCCACGGACTAGCGGGGGGAAGTCCTACGAGCAGTACTTC. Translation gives CASSPRTSGGKSYEQYF.

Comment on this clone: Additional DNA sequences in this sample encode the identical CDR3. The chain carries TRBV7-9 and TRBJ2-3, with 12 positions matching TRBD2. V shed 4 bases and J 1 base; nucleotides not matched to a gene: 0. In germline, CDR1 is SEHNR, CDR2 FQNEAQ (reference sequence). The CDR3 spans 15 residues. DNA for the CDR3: TGTGCCAGCAGCTGGACTAGCGGGGGCACAGATACGCAGTATTTT. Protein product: CASSWTSGGTDTQYF.

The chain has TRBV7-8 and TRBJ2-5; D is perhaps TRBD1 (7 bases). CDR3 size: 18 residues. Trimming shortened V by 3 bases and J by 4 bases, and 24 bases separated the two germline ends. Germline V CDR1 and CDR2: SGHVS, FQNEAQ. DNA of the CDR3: TGTGCCAGCAGCTTCGGGAGAACAGGGGTCGGTAGCGGAGAGACCCAGTACTTC. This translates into CASSFGRTGVGSGETQYF.

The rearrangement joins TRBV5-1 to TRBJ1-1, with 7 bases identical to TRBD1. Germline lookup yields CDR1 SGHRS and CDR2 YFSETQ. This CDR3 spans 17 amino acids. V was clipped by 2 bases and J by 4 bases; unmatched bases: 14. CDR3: CASSLNRDSGRGTEAFF. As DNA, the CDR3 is TGCGCCAGCAGCTTAAACCGGGACAGCGGCAGGGGCACTGAAGCTTTCTTT.